The rows below give T cell receptor beta chains drawn from one sample of a study of control samples from healthy donors and cancer patients. Repertoires were generated with immunoSEQ multiplex PCR, while TCRdb's copy carries only in-frame clones and drops some. The sample shows about 54,000 clones, roughly 96% of them seen only once. Sequencing was performed on blood. Source of these receptors: a woman between 25 and 40 years old in good health. The CDR3 runs from the conserved cysteine through the conserved F or W. Each record gives: J gene, clone size, D gene, V gene, CDR3 protein, CDR3 DNA. The D gene is left open where the match is weak. Some rows have no size entry. The others give once, few or many, or a class for an expanded clone.

J gene: TRBJ1-3
clone size: -
D gene: -
V gene: TRBV6-5
CDR3 protein: CASTEWQGRGNTIYF
CDR3 DNA: TGTGCCAGCACCGAATGGCAGGGAAGGGGAAACACCATATATTTT

J gene: TRBJ1-4
clone size: -
D gene: -
V gene: TRBV6-5
CDR3 protein: CASSSQQGEKLFF
CDR3 DNA: TGTGCCAGCAGTTCCCAGCAGGGTGAAAAACTGTTTTTT

J gene: TRBJ1-5
clone size: -
D gene: TRBD1
V gene: TRBV7-2
CDR3 protein: CASSYDRVQPQHF
CDR3 DNA: TGTGCCAGCAGCTACGACAGGGTTCAGCCCCAGCATTTT

J gene: TRBJ1-4
clone size: -
D gene: -
V gene: TRBV29-1
CDR3 protein: CSAPGRSNEKLFF
CDR3 DNA: TGCAGCGCCCCGGGACGGAGTAATGAAAAACTGTTTTTT

J gene: TRBJ2-3
clone size: -
D gene: -
V gene: TRBV6-5
CDR3 protein: CASSYSGQGTDTQYF
CDR3 DNA: TGTGCCAGCAGTTACTCGGGGCAGGGCACAGATACGCAGTATTTT

J gene: TRBJ2-1
clone size: -
D gene: -
V gene: TRBV12-2
CDR3 protein: CASRFACSYNEQFF
CDR3 DNA: TGTGCAAGTCGCTTCGCTTGCTCCTACAATGAGCAGTTCTTC

J gene: TRBJ2-2
clone size: -
D gene: TRBD2
V gene: TRBV29-1
CDR3 protein: CSVVSEREGLVGELFF
CDR3 DNA: TGCAGCGTTGTCTCTGAGCGGGAGGGCCTAGTCGGGGAGCTGTTTTTT

J gene: TRBJ1-2
clone size: -
D gene: -
V gene: TRBV20-1
CDR3 protein: CSASTSYGYTF
CDR3 DNA: TGCAGTGCTAGTACAAGCTATGGCTACACCTTC

J gene: TRBJ2-7
clone size: -
D gene: TRBD2
V gene: TRBV28
CDR3 protein: CASGGGASYEQYF
CDR3 DNA: TGTGCCAGCGGGGGAGGGGCCTCCTACGAGCAGTACTTC

J gene: TRBJ1-1
clone size: -
D gene: TRBD1
V gene: TRBV19
CDR3 protein: CASSIQGAQNTEAFF
CDR3 DNA: TGTGCCAGTAGTATTCAGGGGGCGCAGAACACTGAAGCTTTCTTT

J gene: TRBJ2-1
clone size: -
D gene: TRBD2
V gene: TRBV15
CDR3 protein: CATSRAGRAYNEQFF
CDR3 DNA: TGTGCCACCAGCAGAGCGGGGAGGGCCTACAATGAGCAGTTCTTC

J gene: TRBJ1-5
clone size: -
D gene: -
V gene: TRBV4-2
CDR3 protein: CASSQSNQPQHF
CDR3 DNA: TGTGCCAGCAGCCAGAGCAATCAGCCCCAGCATTTT

J gene: TRBJ2-2
clone size: -
D gene: -
V gene: TRBV6-2/TRBV6-3
CDR3 protein: CASSYVLKPGTGELFF
CDR3 DNA: TGTGCCAGCAGTTACGTGCTCAAACCGGGGACCGGGGAGCTGTTTTTT

J gene: TRBJ2-1
clone size: -
D gene: TRBD2
V gene: TRBV5-1
CDR3 protein: CASTLAGVGNNEQFF
CDR3 DNA: TGCGCCAGTACACTAGCGGGAGTAGGTAATAATGAGCAGTTCTTC

J gene: TRBJ1-1
clone size: -
D gene: -
V gene: TRBV29-1
CDR3 protein: CSVTMNTEAFF
CDR3 DNA: TGCAGCGTTACAATGAACACTGAAGCTTTCTTT

J gene: TRBJ2-3
clone size: -
D gene: -
V gene: TRBV29-1
CDR3 protein: CSETTGTDTQYF
CDR3 DNA: TGCAGCGAAACAACAGGGACCGATACGCAGTATTTT

J gene: TRBJ2-7
clone size: -
D gene: -
V gene: TRBV28
CDR3 protein: CASRQSTTSYEQYF
CDR3 DNA: TGTGCCAGCAGACAGTCCACTACTTCCTACGAGCAGTACTTC

J gene: TRBJ2-7
clone size: -
D gene: TRBD2
V gene: TRBV6-1
CDR3 protein: CASSESSGNGEQYF
CDR3 DNA: TGTGCCAGCAGTGAGAGTAGCGGGAATGGCGAGCAGTACTTC

J gene: TRBJ2-7
clone size: few
D gene: TRBD1
V gene: TRBV7-9
CDR3 protein: CASSRMGSGTGIEEQYF
CDR3 DNA: TGTGCCAGCAGCCGAATGGGCAGCGGGACAGGGATCGAGGAGCAGTACTTC

J gene: TRBJ2-7
clone size: -
D gene: -
V gene: TRBV19
CDR3 protein: CASSWTGTYEQYF
CDR3 DNA: TGTGCCAGTAGTTGGACGGGGACCTACGAGCAGTACTTC

J gene: TRBJ2-6
clone size: -
D gene: -
V gene: TRBV7-9
CDR3 protein: CASSPVAGANVLTF
CDR3 DNA: TGTGCCAGCAGCCCCGTAGCTGGGGCCAACGTCCTGACTTTC